This T cell receptor beta chain was sequenced for a study of T cell clones after liver transplantation (dated by TCRdb to the late 2010s). The study in broad terms: ITN030ST, the source of the samples, was a randomized trial that attempted immunosuppression withdrawal within 2 years of liver transplantation. No induction therapy was given to the subjects, and standard immunosuppression was administered until randomization at 12-24 months post-transplant. Blood samples were collected pre-transplant, then pre-randomization ahead of withdrawal, and finally post-randomization once withdrawal had either been completed or failed. The study cohort included 8 liver transplant recipients, of whom 3 were classified as tolerant and 5 as non-tolerant. As an antigen-independent comparator for donor-reactive sequences, third party-reactive TCRbeta sequences were also identified from pre-transplant MLRs. Tolerance meant complete immunosuppression withdrawal for at least one year without liver enzymes rising beyond twice the upper limit of normal. Of the eight recipients, a few were HCV-positive, while the remaining recipients had been transplanted for non-autoimmune, non-viral indications. Donor-reactive T cell clones were identified using TCRbeta sequencing after a pre-transplant mixed lymphocyte reaction and were then followed in post-transplant blood. Broader findings and caveats from the paper: A significant post-transplant decrease in circulating donor-reactive CD4 TCRbeta sequences was observed in 5 of 8 subjects, irrespective of tolerance or HCV status. Donor-reactive sequences declined more than third party-reactive ones, suggesting partial antigen-specific deletion unrelated to withdrawal success. Without allograft tissue specimens, donor-reactive T cells may have migrated into the graft rather than being deleted. The conclusions were considered preliminary, being limited by small, heterogeneous patient numbers and non-standardized post-transplant time points. When repertoire turnover was taken into account, detection of donor-reactive sequences was significantly reduced in 7 of 8 subjects for CD4 and in 8 of 8 subjects for CD8. In a couple of subjects, low numbers of available donor cells limited the measurable donor-reactive repertoire.

Relative to germline, V is 4 bases shorter and J is 5 bases shorter, with 15 bases between their ends. The CDR3 has 14 amino acids, counting the end cysteine and phenylalanine. The sequence is cut down to CDR3 DNA, 42 bases in frame from base 1. Looking up the germline V gene yields CDR1 SGHTS and CDR2 YDEGEE. Thawed unstimulated PBMCs were stained for CD3, CD4 and CD8 and FACS-sorted into CD3+CD4+ and CD3+CD8+ populations. Randomization to immunosuppression withdrawal applied to every one of the 8 studied subjects. The Qiagen DNeasy Blood and Tissue Kit was used to isolate genomic DNA. Using immunoSEQ, frozen genomic DNA was subjected to high-throughput TCRbeta CDR3 sequencing, a process that included PCR amplification, mapping, bias correction and internal controls. The original methods were these. Only productive rearrangements were retained, with each unique TCRbeta sequence defined by its CDR3 nucleotide sequence together with its V and J gene. For a sequence to be called donor-reactive, it needed a frequency of at least 0.01% and at least 5-fold expansion in CFSE-low cells compared with unstimulated pre-transplant cells. To ensure at least 90% detection power, minimum frequency thresholds were set for each subject based on that subject's lowest-template unstimulated sample. Jensen-Shannon divergence between the top 1000 TCRbeta sequences post- versus pre-transplant served as the measure of repertoire turnover. Changes in detection of donor-reactive sequences were tested with two-sided Fisher's exact tests. Imported from immuneACCESS, the table was reduced by TCRdb to in-frame sequences with V and J called. These copies leave out some clones; in studies compared against another copy, an unresolved V gene accounts for under half, and the cause of the remainder is not known. The V and J calls and the clone size are those of that table, but D and trimming were determined from the DNA. This sample holds approximately 6,200 clones; approximately 80% were observed only once. The ten largest clonotypes hold about 13% of the sample.

A remark on this clone: Its cognate antigen has yet to be identified. Per-nucleotide qualities are absent, and no much larger clonotype sits a single base away.

Material: CD8+ T cells from blood, obtained around 42 months after liver transplant. This clonotype originated in a human patient who received a liver transplant. Some T cells may be donor cells from the graft after a transplant. Recombination linked TRBV5-8 to TRBJ1-2; the D gene is perhaps TRBD1, on 5 matching bases. The encoded CDR3 is CASSPLGEGYGYTF. The base sequence is TGTGCCAGCAGCCCCCTAGGGGAAGGATATGGCTACACCTTC.